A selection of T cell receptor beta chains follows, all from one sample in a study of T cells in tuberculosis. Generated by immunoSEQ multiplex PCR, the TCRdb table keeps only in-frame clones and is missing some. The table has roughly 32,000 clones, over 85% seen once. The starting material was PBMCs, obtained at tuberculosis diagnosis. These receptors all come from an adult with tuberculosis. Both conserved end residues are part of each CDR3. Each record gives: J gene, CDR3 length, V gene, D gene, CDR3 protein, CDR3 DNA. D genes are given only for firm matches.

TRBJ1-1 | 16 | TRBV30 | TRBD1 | CAWSASRTGGNTKAFF | TGTGCCTGGAGTGCCTCGCGGACAGGGGGAAACACTAAAGCTTTCTTT
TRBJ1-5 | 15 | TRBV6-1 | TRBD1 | CASSETWTGVSAQHF | TGTGCCAGCAGCGAAACCTGGACAGGGGTTTCAGCCCAGCATTTT
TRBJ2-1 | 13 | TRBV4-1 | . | CASSRYNRDEQFF | TGCGCCAGCAGCCGCTATAACAGGGATGAGCAGTTCTTC
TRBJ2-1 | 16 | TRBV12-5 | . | CASGSLEGSSYNEQFF | TGTGCTAGTGGTTCGTTAGAGGGAAGCTCCTACAATGAGCAGTTCTTC
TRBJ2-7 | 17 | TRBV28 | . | CARPIVEWRAHPYEQYF | TGTGCCAGGCCTATTGTGGAGTGGAGAGCGCATCCCTACGAGCAGTACTTC
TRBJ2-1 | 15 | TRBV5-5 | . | CASRWGRETYNEQFF | TGTGCCAGCAGATGGGGGCGGGAGACCTACAATGAGCAGTTCTTC
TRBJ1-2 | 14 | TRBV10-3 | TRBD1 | CAIRPGQDNYGYTF | TGTGCCATCAGACCGGGACAGGATAACTATGGCTACACCTTC
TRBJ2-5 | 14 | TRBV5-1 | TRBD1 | CASSLGPGGETQYF | TGCGCCAGCAGCTTGGGCCCAGGGGGAGAGACCCAGTACTTC
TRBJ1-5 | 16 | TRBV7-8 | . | CASSSTSASSNQPQHF | TGTGCCAGCAGCTCGACATCCGCCTCCTCCAATCAGCCCCAGCATTTT
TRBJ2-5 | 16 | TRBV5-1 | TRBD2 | CASSLGSSGAVETQYF | TGCGCCAGCAGCTTGGGGTCTAGCGGGGCGGTCGAGACCCAGTACTTC
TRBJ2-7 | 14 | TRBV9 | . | CASSVAPLGSEQYF | TGTGCCAGCAGCGTGGCCCCCCTCGGGAGCGAGCAGTACTTC
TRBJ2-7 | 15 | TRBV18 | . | CASSPDRGFAYEQYF | TGTGCCAGCTCACCGGATAGGGGTTTCGCCTACGAGCAGTACTTC
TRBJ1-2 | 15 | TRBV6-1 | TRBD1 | CASSEGQGSNYGYTF | TGTGCCAGCAGTGAGGGACAGGGGTCTAACTATGGCTACACCTTC
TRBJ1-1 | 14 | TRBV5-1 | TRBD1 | CASSGTGGAGEAFF | TGCGCCAGCAGCGGGACAGGGGGCGCGGGGGAAGCTTTCTTT
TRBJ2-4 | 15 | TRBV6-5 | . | CASSFDRRKENIQYF | TGTGCCAGCAGTTTTGACAGGAGGAAGGAAAACATTCAGTACTTC
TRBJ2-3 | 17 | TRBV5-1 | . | CASSLEGSPSSTDTQYF | TGCGCCAGCAGCTTGGAGGGGTCACCATCCAGCACAGATACGCAGTATTTT
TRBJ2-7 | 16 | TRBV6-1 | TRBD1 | CASSAPTRDRGREQYF | TGTGCCAGCAGTGCGCCAACCCGGGACAGGGGGCGCGAGCAGTACTTC
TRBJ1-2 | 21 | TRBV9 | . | CASSASLVEGALHPANYGYTF | TGTGCCAGCAGCGCGTCTCTGGTTGAAGGGGCCCTCCACCCAGCTAACTATGGCTACACCTTC
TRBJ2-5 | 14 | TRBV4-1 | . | CASSLEGGRETQYF | TGCGCCAGCAGCTTAGAAGGGGGTCGGGAGACCCAGTACTTC
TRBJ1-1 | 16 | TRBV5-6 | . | CASSGAFVTASTEAFF | TGTGCCAGCAGCGGTGCTTTCGTCACTGCATCCACTGAAGCTTTCTTT
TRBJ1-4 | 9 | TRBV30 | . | CALAEKLFF | TGTGCCTTGGCCGAAAAACTGTTTTTT
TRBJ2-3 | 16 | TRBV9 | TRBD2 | CASSPRTSGRKDTQYF | TGTGCCAGCAGCCCGCGGACTAGCGGGAGAAAAGATACGCAGTATTTT
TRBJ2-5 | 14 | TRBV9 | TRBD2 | CASSAGTSGATQYF | TGTGCCAGCAGCGCCGGGACTAGCGGGGCTACCCAGTACTTC